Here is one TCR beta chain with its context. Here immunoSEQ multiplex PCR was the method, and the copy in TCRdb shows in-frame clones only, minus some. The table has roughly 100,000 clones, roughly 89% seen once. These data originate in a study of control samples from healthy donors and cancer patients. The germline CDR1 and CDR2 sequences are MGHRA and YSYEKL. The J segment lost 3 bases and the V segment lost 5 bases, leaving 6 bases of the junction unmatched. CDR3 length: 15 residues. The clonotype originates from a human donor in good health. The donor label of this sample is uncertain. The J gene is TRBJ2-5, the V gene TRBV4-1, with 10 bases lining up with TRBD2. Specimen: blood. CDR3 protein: CASSSHSGGKETQYF. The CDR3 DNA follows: TGCGCCAGCAGCTCTCATAGCGGGGGGAAAGAGACCCAGTACTTC.